A selection of T cell receptor beta chains follows, all from one sample in a study of T cells in Graves' hyperthyroidism and ophthalmopathy. TCRdb reprocessed the multiplex PCR reads with MiXCR, giving one entry per CDR3 protein. The data show roughly 570,000 distinct CDR3 sequences, about half seen once. Sequencing input: peripheral blood or thyroid tissue (not recorded which). The source of these receptors is an adult woman with Graves' disease, either hyperthyroidism or ophthalmopathy (not recorded which). Each CDR3 is given with its conserved first and last residue.

cdr3_length	v_call	j_call	cdr3_aa
14	TRBV7-8	TRBJ1-2	CASCRDGVFGGYTF
15	TRBV5-6	TRBJ1-5	CASSHGTGKEETQHF
17	TRBV9	TRBJ2-6	CASSSREGGPALNTEAF
14	TRBV6-6	TRBJ1-6	CASSPWDRNSPLHF
15	TRBV27	TRBJ2-5	CASSLSWGDEETQYF
14	TRBV24-1	TRBJ2-5	CATSDTSGSGTQYF
12	TRBV15	TRBJ2-1	CATSRDPDEQFF
13	TRBV20-1	TRBJ2-1	CSVFGGGGNEQFF
13	TRBV29-1	TRBJ2-5	CSVGGGGGETQYF
13	TRBV5-4	TRBJ1-2	CASRVGAEYGYTF
14	TRBV29-1	TRBJ2-7	CSVRTGALSYEQYF
15	TRBV20-1	TRBJ1-5	CSADNRLLPNQPQHF
13	TRBV20-1	TRBJ1-4	CSAMAGPNEKLFF
13	TRBV7-8	TRBJ2-6	CASSLVGGNVLTF
14	TRBV10-3	TRBJ2-3	CAVEPGQGTDTQYF
14	TRBV5-1	TRBJ1-1	CASSLIGTRHKAFF
16	TRBV5-6	TRBJ1-2	CASSLSSLGIRYGYTF
14	TRBV24-1	TRBJ1-2	CATSDPRGSYGYTF
13	TRBV7-8	TRBJ1-5	CASSVFADQPQHF
14	TRBV19	TRBJ1-5	CASRLDRANQPQHF
15	TRBV7-9	TRBJ2-7	CAWSGGGTFYHEQYF
12	TRBV19	TRBJ1-2	CASTGGNYGYTF
14	TRBV12-3/TRBV12-4	TRBJ1-1	CASSERSRNTEAFF
16	TRBV6-4	TRBJ1-1	CASSDSTGGMITEAFF
14	TRBV18	TRBJ1-1	CASRQGDMNTEAFF
14	TRBV9	TRBJ2-7	CASSAGPSSYEQYF
14	TRBV5-1	TRBJ2-3	CASSPGVGTDTQYF
18	TRBV25-1	TRBJ1-1	CASSQNQAQGMLNTEAFF
15	TRBV7-9	TRBJ2-2	CASSLTRQGAGELFF
13	TRBV7-9	TRBJ1-1	CASSLDRGPEAFF
16	TRBV12-3/TRBV12-4	TRBJ2-5	CASRGGTINSNQPQYF
15	TRBV29-1	TRBJ1-2	CSVGQAAGWNYGYTF
15	TRBV12-3/TRBV12-4	TRBJ1-4	CASSPRTGDRQKLFF
16	TRBV10-3	TRBJ2-6	CAISESTRAGANVLTF
14	TRBV5-1	TRBJ1-4	CASSSMTGHEKLFF
16	TRBV3-1	TRBJ2-7	CASSQGPEGRSYEQYF
16	TRBV7-9	TRBJ2-7	CASSPRLVGKLVEQYF
15	TRBV12-3/TRBV12-4	TRBJ2-6	CASSDPSSGANVLTF
15	TRBV28	TRBJ1-2	CASRLPWGSDYGYTF
13	TRBV2	TRBJ1-5	CASRRQLNQPQHF
13	TRBV29-1	TRBJ1-3	CSSQWFSGNTIYF
15	TRBV18	TRBJ2-7	CASSPDTGTAVEQYF
14	TRBV7-2	-	CASTKLGVGETQYF
14	TRBV20-1	TRBJ1-1	CSATGTGLRGEAFF
15	TRBV5-4	TRBJ1-4	CASRVNGATNEKLFF
17	TRBV19	TRBJ2-6	CASSTDRGYSGANVLTF
13	TRBV7-2	TRBJ2-7	CASSSRQGSEQYF
15	TRBV7-2	TRBJ2-7	CASSLAPSGRAEQYF